This TCR beta chain was identified in a study of cytomegalovirus exposure and HLA in healthy donors. Study-wide findings and caveats: Within an earlier analysis, most TCR beta V segments proved productive either about 90% or about 30% of the time. Across HLA loci, a later analysis found differing TCR association rates, with DRB1 most and HLA-C fewest.

Trimming removed 0 bases at V and 1 base at J, with 3 bases between. The V gene's germline CDR1 is SGDLS and CDR2 YYNGEE. The CDR3 totals 13 residues. About this clone: Its antigen is still unknown.

The PCR used 60 Vbeta and 13 Jbeta primers. Per the original data handling: In a later analysis, of tens of millions of unique beta chains, roughly 9.9 million appeared in at least two donors. Using immunoSEQ multiplex PCR, the repertoire was profiled, and TCRdb retains in-frame clones only, with some absent. The DNA was the basis for D and trimming; V, J and clone size are from that table. The sample has 75,000 to 100,000 clones; roughly 80% are singletons. The V and J genes are TRBV9 and TRBJ2-3; D is undetermined. The clonotype comes from a man in his fifties or sixties in good health and CMV-seropositive. The specimen was PBMCs. The CDR3 spells CASSVVGTDTQYF. Here the CDR3 DNA reads TGTGCCAGCAGCGTAGTCGGCACAGATACGCAGTATTTT. Supplemented by reference TRBV9 and TRBJ2-3, the full variable domain reads DSGVTQTPKHLITATGQRVTLRCSPRSGDLSVYWYQQSLDQGLQFLIQYYNGEERAKGNILERFSAQQFPDLHSELNLSSLELGDSALYFCASSVVGTDTQYFGPGTRLTVL.